The subject of this entry is one TCR beta chain. Its antigen is unidentified. The data stem from a study of cytomegalovirus exposure and HLA in healthy donors. Regarding the study as a whole: What TCR beta sequences reportedly achieved was accurate prediction of HLA-A and HLA-B alleles in most subjects. In a later analysis, V- and J-gene trimming of beta chains associated with a DCLRE1C missense variant, replicated independently. The authors excluded some V segments, including TRBV6-2 and TRBV6-3, as indistinguishable. Sequencing artifact likely explains a cluster of highly shared sequence variants.

The CDR3 is 13 amino acids. The germline CDR1 and CDR2 sequences are SGDLS and YYNGEE. V gave up 4 bases and J gave up 3 bases, with 10 bases separating them. Vbeta (60) and Jbeta (13) primers were used in the PCR. Using immunoSEQ multiplex PCR, the repertoire was profiled, and TCRdb retains in-frame clones only, with some absent. The listing records 35,000 to 50,000 clones. This sequence originates from a male donor in good health and CMV-seronegative. The sequencing sample was made of PBMCs. V is TRBV9 and J is TRBJ1-1; D might be TRBD1 (5 bases). CDR3 nucleotides: TGTGCCAGCAGCCTCACCAGGGACACTGAAGCTTTCTTT. Protein sequence: CASSLTRDTEAFF.